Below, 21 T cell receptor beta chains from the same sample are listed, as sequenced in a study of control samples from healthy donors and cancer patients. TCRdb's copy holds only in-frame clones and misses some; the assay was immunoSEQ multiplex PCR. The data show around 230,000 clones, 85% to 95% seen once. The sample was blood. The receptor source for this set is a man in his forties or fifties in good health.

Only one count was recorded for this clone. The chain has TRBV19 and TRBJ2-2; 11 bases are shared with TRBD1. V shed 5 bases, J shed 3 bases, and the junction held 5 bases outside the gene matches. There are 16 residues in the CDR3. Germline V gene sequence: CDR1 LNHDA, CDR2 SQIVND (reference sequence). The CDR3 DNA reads TGTGCCAGTAGTTTACGGACAGGGGGCCACACCGGGGAGCTGTTTTTT. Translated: CASSLRTGGHTGELFF.

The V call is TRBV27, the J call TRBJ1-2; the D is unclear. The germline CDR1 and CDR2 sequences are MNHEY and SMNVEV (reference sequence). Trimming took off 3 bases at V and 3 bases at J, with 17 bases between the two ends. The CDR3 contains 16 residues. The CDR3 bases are TGTGCCAGCAGTTTCAAACCCCACGGGAGCGACTATGGCTACACCTTC. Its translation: CASSFKPHGSDYGYTF.

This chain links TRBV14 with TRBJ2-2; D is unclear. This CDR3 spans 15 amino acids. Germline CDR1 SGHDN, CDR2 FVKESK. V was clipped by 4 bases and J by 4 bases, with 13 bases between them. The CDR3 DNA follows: TGTGCCAGCAGCCGCGAGCTAACAGCCACCGGGGAGCTGTTTTTT. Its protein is CASSRELTATGELFF.

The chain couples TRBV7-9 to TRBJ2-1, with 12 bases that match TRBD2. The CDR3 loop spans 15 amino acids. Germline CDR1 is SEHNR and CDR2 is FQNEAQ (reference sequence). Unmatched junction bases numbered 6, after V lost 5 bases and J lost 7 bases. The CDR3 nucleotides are TGTGCCAGCAGCCACACTAGCGGGGGGTTGAATGAGCAGTTCTTC. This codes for CASSHTSGGLNEQFF.

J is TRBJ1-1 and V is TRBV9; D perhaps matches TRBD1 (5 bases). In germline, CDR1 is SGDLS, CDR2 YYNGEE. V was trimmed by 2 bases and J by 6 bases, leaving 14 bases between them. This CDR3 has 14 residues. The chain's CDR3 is CASSVGGKGSEAFF. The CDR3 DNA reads TGTGCCAGCAGCGTGGGGGGTAAGGGCTCTGAAGCTTTCTTT.

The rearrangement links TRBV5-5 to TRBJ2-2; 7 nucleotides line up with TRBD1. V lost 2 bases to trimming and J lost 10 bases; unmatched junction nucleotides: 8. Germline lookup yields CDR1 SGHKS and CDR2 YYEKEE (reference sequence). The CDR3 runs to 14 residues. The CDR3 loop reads CASSFGTAELELFF. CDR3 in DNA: TGTGCCAGCAGCTTCGGGACAGCCGAGTTGGAGCTGTTTTTT.

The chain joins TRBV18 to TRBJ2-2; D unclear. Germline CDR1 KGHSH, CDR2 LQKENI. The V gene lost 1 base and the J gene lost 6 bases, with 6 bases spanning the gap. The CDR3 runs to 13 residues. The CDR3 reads CASSPQRAGELFF. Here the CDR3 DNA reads TGTGCCAGCTCACCACAGAGAGCCGGGGAGCTGTTTTTT.

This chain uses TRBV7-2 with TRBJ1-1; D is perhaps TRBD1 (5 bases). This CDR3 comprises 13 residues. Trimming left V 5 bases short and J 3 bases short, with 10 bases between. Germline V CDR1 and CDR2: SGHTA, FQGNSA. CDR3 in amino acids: CASSRQRDTEAFF. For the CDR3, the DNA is TGTGCCAGCAGCCGACAGAGGGACACTGAAGCTTTCTTT.

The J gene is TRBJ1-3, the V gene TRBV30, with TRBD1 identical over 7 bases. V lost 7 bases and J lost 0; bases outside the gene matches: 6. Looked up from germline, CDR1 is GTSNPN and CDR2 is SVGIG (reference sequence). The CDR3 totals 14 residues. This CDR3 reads CASDRALSGNTIYF. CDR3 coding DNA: TGTGCCTCAGACAGGGCGCTCTCTGGAAACACCATATATTTT.

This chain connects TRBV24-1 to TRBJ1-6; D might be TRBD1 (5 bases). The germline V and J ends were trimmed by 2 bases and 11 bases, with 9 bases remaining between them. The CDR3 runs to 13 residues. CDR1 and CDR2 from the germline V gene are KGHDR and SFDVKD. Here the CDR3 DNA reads TGTGCCACCAGTGATTCCGGGGGAACACCCCTCCACTTT. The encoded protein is CATSDSGGTPLHF.

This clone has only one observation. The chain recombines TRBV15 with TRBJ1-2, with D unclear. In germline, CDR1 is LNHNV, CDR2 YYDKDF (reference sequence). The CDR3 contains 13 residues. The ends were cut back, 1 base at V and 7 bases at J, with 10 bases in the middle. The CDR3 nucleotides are TGTGCCACCAGCAGAGTGGGTATAGGTGGCTACACCTTC. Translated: CATSRVGIGGYTF.

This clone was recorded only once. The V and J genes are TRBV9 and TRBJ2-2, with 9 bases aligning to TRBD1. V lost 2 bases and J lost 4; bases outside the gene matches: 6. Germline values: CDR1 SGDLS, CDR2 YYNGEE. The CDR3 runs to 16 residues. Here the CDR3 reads CASSVTGGAGTGELFF. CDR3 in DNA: TGTGCCAGCAGCGTCACAGGGGGCGCGGGCACCGGGGAGCTGTTTTTT.

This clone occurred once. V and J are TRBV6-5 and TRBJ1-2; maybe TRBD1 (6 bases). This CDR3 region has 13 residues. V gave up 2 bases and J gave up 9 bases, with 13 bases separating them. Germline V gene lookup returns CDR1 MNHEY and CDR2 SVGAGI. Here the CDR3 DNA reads TGTGCCAGCAGTTACAGGGGGTTAGTGAGCTACACCTTC. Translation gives CASSYRGLVSYTF.

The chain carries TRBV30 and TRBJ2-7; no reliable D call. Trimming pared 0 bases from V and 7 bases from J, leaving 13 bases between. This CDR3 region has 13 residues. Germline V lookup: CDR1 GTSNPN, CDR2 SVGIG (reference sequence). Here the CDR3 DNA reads TGTGCCTGGAGTGTACGCCCCTCCGGGGAGCAGTACTTC. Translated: CAWSVRPSGEQYF.

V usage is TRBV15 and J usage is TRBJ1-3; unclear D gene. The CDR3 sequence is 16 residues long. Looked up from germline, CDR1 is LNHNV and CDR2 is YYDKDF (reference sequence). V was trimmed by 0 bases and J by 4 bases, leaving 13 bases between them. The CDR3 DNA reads TGTGCCACCAGCAGAGATGTTGGTTTATCCGGAAACACCATATATTTT. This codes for CATSRDVGLSGNTIYF.

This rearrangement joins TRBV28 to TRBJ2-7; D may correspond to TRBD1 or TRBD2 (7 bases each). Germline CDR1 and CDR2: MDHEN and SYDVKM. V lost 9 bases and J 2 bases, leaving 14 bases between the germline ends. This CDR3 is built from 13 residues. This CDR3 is CASTSGGAYEQYF. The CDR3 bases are TGTGCCAGTACTTCAGGGGGGGCCTACGAGCAGTACTTC.

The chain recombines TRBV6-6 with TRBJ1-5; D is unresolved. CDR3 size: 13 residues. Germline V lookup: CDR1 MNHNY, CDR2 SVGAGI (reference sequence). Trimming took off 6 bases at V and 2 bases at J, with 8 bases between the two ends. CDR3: CASRGIGNQPQHF. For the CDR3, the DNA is TGTGCCAGCAGGGGGATAGGCAATCAGCCCCAGCATTTT.

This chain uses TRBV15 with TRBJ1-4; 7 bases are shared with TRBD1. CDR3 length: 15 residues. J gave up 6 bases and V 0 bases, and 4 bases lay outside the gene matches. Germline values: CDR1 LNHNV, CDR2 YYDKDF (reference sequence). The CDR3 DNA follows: TGTGCCACCAGCAGAGATAGGGGGCTGTATGAAAAACTGTTTTTT. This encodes CATSRDRGLYEKLFF.

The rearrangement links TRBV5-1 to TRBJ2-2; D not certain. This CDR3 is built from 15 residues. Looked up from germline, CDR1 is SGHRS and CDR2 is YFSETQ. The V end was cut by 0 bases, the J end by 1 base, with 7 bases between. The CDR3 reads CASSLGSRNTGELFF. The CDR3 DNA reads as TGCGCCAGCAGCTTGGGGTCGCGGAACACCGGGGAGCTGTTTTTT.

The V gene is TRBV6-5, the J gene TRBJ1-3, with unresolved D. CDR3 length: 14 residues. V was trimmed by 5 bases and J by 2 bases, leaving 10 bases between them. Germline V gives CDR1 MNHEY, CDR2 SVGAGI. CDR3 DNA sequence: TGTGCCAGCAGTACGGGAGGACCTGGAAACACCATATATTTT. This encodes CASSTGGPGNTIYF.

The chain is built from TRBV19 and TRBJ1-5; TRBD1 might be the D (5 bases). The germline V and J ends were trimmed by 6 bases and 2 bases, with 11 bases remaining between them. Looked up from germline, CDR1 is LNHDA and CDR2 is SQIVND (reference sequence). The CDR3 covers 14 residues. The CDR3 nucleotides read TGTGCCAGTAGGGAGGGGTCCGGCAATCAGCCCCAGCATTTT. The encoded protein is CASREGSGNQPQHF. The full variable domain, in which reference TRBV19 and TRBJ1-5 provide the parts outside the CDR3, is DGGITQSPKYLFRKEGQNVTLSCEQNLNHDAMYWYRQDPGQGLRLIYYSQIVNDFQKGDIAEGYSVSREKKESFPLTVTSAQKNPTAFYLCASREGSGNQPQHFGDGTRLSIL.